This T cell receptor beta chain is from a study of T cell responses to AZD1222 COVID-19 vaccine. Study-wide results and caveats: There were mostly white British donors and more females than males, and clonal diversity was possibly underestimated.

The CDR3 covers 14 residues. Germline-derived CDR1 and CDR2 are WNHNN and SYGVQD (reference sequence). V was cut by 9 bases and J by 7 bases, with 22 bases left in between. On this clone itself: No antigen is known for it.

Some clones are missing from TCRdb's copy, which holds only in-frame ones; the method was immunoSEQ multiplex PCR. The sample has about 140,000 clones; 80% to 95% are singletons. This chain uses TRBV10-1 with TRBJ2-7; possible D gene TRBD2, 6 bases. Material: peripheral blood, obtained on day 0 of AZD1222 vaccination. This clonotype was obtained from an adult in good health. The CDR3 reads CASIPGDCAYEQYF. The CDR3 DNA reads TGCGCCAGTATCCCCGGGGACTGCGCTTATGAGCAGTACTTC.